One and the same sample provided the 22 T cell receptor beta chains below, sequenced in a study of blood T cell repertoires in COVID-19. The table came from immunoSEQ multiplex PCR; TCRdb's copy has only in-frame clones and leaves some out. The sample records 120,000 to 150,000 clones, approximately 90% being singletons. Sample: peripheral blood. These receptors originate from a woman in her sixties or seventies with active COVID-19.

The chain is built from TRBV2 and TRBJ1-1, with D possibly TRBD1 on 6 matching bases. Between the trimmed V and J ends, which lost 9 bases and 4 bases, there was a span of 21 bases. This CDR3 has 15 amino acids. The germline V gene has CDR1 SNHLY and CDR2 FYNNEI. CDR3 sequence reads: CARLSLEGVGTEAFF. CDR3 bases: TGTGCCAGACTCTCATTAGAGGGGGTTGGCACTGAAGCTTTCTTT. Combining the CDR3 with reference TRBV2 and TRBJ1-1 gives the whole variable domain EPEVTQTPSHQVTQMGQEVILRCVPISNHLYFYWYRQILGQKVEFLVSFYNNEISEKSEIFDDQFSVERPDGSNFTLKIRSTKLEDSAMYFCARLSLEGVGTEAFFGQGTRLTVV.

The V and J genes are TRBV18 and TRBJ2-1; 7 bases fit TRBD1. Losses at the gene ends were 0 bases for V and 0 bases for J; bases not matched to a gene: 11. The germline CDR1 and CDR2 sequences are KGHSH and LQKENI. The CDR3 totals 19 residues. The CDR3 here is CASSPPKGRDSHSYNEQFF. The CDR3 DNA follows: TGTGCCAGCTCACCACCGAAGGGCCGGGACAGCCACTCCTACAATGAGCAGTTCTTC.

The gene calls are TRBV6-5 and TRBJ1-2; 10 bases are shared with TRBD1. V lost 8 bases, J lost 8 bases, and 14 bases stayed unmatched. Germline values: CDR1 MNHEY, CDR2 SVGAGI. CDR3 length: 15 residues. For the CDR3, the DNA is TGTGCCAGCGCACTACCGGGACAGGGGCGTCTCGGCTACACCTTC. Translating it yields CASALPGQGRLGYTF.

CDR3 nucleotides: TGTGCCAGCAGCTTCCGGCAGGGGGCGGGCGAGCAGTACTTC. This translates into CASSFRQGAGEQYF. The chain recombines TRBV5-6 with TRBJ2-7; 8 positions match TRBD1. Looked up from germline, CDR1 is SGHDT and CDR2 is YYEEEE. The J segment lost 6 bases and the V segment lost 2 bases, leaving 7 bases of the junction unmatched. The CDR3 contains 14 residues.

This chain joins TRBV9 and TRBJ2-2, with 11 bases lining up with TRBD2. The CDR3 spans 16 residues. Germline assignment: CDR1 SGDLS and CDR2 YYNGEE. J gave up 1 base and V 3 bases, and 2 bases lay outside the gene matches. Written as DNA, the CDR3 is TGTGCCAGCAGCGGCCTAGCGGGGGGGAACACCGGGGAGCTGTTTTTT. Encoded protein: CASSGLAGGNTGELFF.

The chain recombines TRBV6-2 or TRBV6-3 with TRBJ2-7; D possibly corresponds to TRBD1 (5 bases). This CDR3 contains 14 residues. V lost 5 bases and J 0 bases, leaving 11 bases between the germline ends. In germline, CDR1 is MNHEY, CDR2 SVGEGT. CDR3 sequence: CASSGWGYSYEQYF. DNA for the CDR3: TGTGCCAGCAGTGGTTGGGGCTACTCCTACGAGCAGTACTTC.

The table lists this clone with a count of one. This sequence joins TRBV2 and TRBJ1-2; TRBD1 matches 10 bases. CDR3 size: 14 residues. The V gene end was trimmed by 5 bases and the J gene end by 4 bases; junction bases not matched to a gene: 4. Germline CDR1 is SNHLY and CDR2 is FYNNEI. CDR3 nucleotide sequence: TGTGCCAGCAGTAGGACAGGGGGGCTCTATGGCTACACCTTC. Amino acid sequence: CASSRTGGLYGYTF.

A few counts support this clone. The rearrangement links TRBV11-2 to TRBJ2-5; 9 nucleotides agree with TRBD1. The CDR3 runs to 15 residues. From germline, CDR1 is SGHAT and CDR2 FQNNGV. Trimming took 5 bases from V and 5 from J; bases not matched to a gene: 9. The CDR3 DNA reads TGTGCCAGCAGCCCACTAGGGACAGGGATGGAGACCCAGTACTTC. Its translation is CASSPLGTGMETQYF.

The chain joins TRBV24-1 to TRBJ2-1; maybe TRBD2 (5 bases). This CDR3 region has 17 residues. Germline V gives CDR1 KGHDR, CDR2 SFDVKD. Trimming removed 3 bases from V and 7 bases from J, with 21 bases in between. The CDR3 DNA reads TGTGCCACCAGTGATCCCGAAGCGCGTGGGAGAGGGAATGAGCAGTTCTTC. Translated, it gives CATSDPEARGRGNEQFF.

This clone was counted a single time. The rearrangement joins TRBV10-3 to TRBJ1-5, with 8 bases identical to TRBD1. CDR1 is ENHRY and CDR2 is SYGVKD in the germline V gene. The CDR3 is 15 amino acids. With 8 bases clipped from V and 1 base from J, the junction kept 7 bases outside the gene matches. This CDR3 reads CAIGQGSSSNQPQHF. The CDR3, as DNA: TGTGCCATCGGACAGGGTTCGAGCAGCAATCAGCCCCAGCATTTT.

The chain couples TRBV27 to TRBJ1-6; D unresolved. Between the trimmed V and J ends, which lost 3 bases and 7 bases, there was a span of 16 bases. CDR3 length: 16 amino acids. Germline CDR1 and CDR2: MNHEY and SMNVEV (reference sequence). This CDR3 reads CASSLVGKVANSPLHF. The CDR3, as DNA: TGTGCCAGCAGTTTGGTGGGCAAGGTGGCGAATTCACCCCTCCACTTT.

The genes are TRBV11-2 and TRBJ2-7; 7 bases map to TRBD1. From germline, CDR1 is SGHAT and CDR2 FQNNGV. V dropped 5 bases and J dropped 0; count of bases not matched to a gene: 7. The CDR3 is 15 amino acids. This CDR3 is CASSAQGEISYEQYF. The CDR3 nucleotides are TGTGCCAGCAGCGCCCAGGGGGAGATCTCCTACGAGCAGTACTTC.

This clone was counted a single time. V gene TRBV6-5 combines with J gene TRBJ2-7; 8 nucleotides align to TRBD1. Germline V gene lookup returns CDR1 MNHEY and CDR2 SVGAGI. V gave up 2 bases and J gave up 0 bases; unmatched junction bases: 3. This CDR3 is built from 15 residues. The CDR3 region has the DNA TGTGCCAGCAGTTACCTCGACAGGGGCTCCTACGAGCAGTACTTC. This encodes CASSYLDRGSYEQYF.

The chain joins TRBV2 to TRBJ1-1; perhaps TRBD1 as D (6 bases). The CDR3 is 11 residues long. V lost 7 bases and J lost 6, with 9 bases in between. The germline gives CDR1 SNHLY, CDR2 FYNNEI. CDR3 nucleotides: TGTGCCAGCACGAACAGGGCTGAAGCTTTCTTT. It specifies CASTNRAEAFF.

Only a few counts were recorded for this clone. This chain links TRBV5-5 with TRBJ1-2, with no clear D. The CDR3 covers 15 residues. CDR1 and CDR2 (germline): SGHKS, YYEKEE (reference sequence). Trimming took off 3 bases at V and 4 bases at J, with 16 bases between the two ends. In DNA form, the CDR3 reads TGTGCCAGCAGCTCCCCGCAGACTTCTTTCTATGGCTACACCTTC. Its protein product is CASSSPQTSFYGYTF.

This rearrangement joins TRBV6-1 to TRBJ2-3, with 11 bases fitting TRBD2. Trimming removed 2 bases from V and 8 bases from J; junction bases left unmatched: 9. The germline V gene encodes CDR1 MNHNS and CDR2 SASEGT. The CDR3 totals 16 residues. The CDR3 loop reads CASSETLAGGLGTQYF. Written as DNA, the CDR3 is TGTGCCAGCAGTGAAACCCTAGCGGGAGGTCTTGGTACGCAGTATTTT.

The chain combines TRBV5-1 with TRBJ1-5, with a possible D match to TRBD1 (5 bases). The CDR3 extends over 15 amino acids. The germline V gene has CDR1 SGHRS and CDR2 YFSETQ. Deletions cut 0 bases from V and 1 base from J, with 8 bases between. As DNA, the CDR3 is TGCGCCAGCAGCTTGGGGCAGGGAAGCAATCAGCCCCAGCATTTT. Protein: CASSLGQGSNQPQHF.

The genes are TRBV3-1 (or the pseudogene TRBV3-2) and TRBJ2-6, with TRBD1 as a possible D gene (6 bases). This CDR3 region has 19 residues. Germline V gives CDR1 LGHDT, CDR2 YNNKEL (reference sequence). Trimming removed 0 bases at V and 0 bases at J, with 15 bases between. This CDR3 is CASSQEQRQVHSGANVLTF. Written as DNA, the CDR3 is TGTGCCAGCAGCCAAGAACAGAGACAGGTTCACTCTGGGGCCAACGTCCTGACTTTC.

CDR3 protein: CASSTRQISPLHF. CDR3 bases: TGTGCCAGCAGTACCCGACAGATTTCACCCCTCCACTTT. The chain links TRBV6-6 to TRBJ1-6; D might be TRBD1 (5 bases). CDR1 MNHNY and CDR2 SVGAGI come from the germline V gene (reference sequence). V lost 5 bases and J lost 9, with 11 bases in between. The CDR3 sequence is 13 residues long.

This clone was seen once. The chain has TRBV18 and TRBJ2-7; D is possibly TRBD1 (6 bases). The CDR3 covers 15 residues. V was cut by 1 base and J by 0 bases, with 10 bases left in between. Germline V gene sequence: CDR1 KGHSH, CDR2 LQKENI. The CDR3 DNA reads TGTGCCAGCTCACCACGGCAGGGGAACTCCTACGAGCAGTACTTC. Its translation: CASSPRQGNSYEQYF.

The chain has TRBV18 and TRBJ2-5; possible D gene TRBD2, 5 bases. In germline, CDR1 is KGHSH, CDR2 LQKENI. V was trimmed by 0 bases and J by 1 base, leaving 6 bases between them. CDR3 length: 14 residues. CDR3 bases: TGTGCCAGCTCACCACCGGGGAGCCAAGAGACCCAGTACTTC. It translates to CASSPPGSQETQYF.

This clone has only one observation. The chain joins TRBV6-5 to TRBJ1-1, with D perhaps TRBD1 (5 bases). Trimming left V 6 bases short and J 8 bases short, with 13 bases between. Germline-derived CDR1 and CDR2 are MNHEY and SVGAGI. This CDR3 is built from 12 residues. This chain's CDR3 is CASRHLGGEAFF. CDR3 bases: TGTGCCAGCAGACATCTCGGGGGGGAAGCTTTCTTT.